These 19 T cell receptor beta chains were all obtained from the same sample, sequenced in a study of blood T cell repertoires in COVID-19. Some clones are missing from TCRdb's copy, which holds only in-frame ones; the method was immunoSEQ multiplex PCR. The sample consists of under 110,000 clones, roughly 92% of them appearing once. Material: peripheral blood. The receptors here all came from a man in his fifties with active COVID-19.

This chain links TRBV5-5 with TRBJ1-2; possible D gene TRBD1, 6 bases. The V end lost 1 base, the J end lost 3 bases, and 13 bases lay between the germline ends. CDR1 and CDR2 from the germline V gene are SGHKS and YYEKEE (reference sequence). This CDR3 contains 15 residues. CDR3 in amino acids: CASSLTGFQDYGYTF. CDR3 nucleotides: TGTGCCAGCAGCTTGACAGGGTTCCAGGACTATGGCTACACCTTC.

The rearrangement joins TRBV5-1 to TRBJ1-1; D not certain. Germline CDR1 and CDR2: SGHRS and YFSETQ. V was trimmed by 0 bases and J by 7 bases, leaving 10 bases between them. CDR3 length equals 13 residues. CDR3 amino acids: CASSLAPGSEAFF. DNA for the CDR3: TGCGCCAGCAGCTTGGCCCCCGGGAGTGAAGCTTTCTTT.

This clone was counted between two and nine times. The chain is built from TRBV29-1 and TRBJ1-2; 7 bases align to TRBD1. CDR3 size: 14 residues. Unmatched junction bases numbered 8, after V lost 5 bases and J lost 2 bases. Germline CDR1 and CDR2: SQVTM and ANQGSEA. The CDR3 reads CSVRQGGGNYGYTF. In DNA, the CDR3 is TGCAGCGTTCGACAGGGAGGAGGAAACTATGGCTACACCTTC.

This chain joins TRBV2 and TRBJ2-1; no reliable D call. This CDR3 spans 13 amino acids. CDR1 is SNHLY, CDR2 FYNNEI, per germline. This chain's CDR3 is CGADGNTYNEQFF. The DNA of the CDR3 is TGTGGGGCAGACGGCAATACCTACAATGAGCAGTTCTTC.

V gene TRBV28 combines with J gene TRBJ2-7, with 16 bases that match TRBD2. Per the germline V gene, CDR1 is MDHEN and CDR2 is SYDVKM. Germline trimming cut 7 bases from V and 2 bases from J; bases unmatched to any gene: 14. The CDR3 runs 19 residues. The CDR3 is CASKLGTSGRVGRAYEQYF. The CDR3 region has the DNA TGTGCCAGCAAACTAGGGACTAGCGGGAGGGTAGGAAGGGCCTACGAGCAGTACTTC.

The CDR3 DNA is TGTGCCAGCAGCCTCAAGGGGGTAGGAGCCAAAAACATTCAGTACTTC. Encoded protein: CASSLKGVGAKNIQYF. This chain connects TRBV28 to TRBJ2-4; a weak D match, TRBD1 (6 bases). This CDR3 region has 16 residues. In germline, CDR1 is MDHEN, CDR2 SYDVKM. Trimming took off 6 bases at V and 0 bases at J, with 15 bases between the two ends.

V is TRBV6-6 and J is TRBJ1-1, with 7 bases identical to TRBD1. The CDR3 loop spans 15 amino acids. V was clipped by 4 bases and J by 4 bases; unmatched bases: 9. Germline values: CDR1 MNHNY, CDR2 SVGAGI (reference sequence). This CDR3 reads CASSWEGQVGTEAFF. The CDR3 DNA follows: TGTGCCAGCAGTTGGGAAGGACAGGTGGGCACTGAAGCTTTCTTT.

The chain has TRBV5-1 and TRBJ1-2, with 11 nucleotides matching TRBD1. Germline CDR1 SGHRS, CDR2 YFSETQ. This CDR3 is built from 18 residues. With 2 bases clipped from V and 4 bases from J, the junction kept 13 bases outside the gene matches. The CDR3 coding sequence is TGCGCCAGCAGCTTAAATTCCGGACAGGGGGCCCATTCCTATGGCTACACCTTC. Translated: CASSLNSGQGAHSYGYTF.

The V and J genes are TRBV7-2 and TRBJ2-1; TRBD2 aligns across 13 bases. CDR3 length: 19 residues. J was trimmed by 8 bases and V by 5 bases; bases with no gene match: 18. Germline lookup yields CDR1 SGHTA and CDR2 FQGNSA. DNA for the CDR3: TGTGCCAGCAGCCCGAGACTAGCGGGAGGAGTATCTGGGTCCCATGAGCAGTTCTTC. It yields the protein CASSPRLAGGVSGSHEQFF.

The chain has TRBV5-4 and TRBJ1-2; no reliable D call. V dropped 1 base and J dropped 8 bases, with 12 bases sitting between them. The CDR3 loop spans 13 amino acids. CDR1 SGHNT and CDR2 YYREEE come from the germline V gene (reference sequence). DNA of the CDR3: TGTGCCAGCAGCTTGTCTGGGAGCCAGGGCTACACCTTC. Its translation is CASSLSGSQGYTF.

The chain combines TRBV12-3 or TRBV12-4 with TRBJ1-2; D gene uncertain. V was clipped by 7 bases and J by 4 bases, with 13 bases between them. CDR3 length: 13 residues. The CDR3 region is CASIPSAGYGYTF. Here the CDR3 DNA reads TGTGCCAGCATCCCTTCCGCGGGCTATGGCTACACCTTC.

The chain is built from TRBV5-1 and TRBJ2-5; 9 positions match TRBD2. V was pared by 4 bases and J by 4 bases, with 11 bases of the junction left unmatched. Germline lookup yields CDR1 SGHRS and CDR2 YFSETQ. The CDR3 contains 16 residues. DNA for the CDR3: TGCGCCAGCAGCCGGACCATAGCGGGAGAAGGAGAGACCCAGTACTTC. Translating it yields CASSRTIAGEGETQYF. The full variable domain, its missing parts supplied by reference TRBV5-1 and TRBJ2-5, is KAGVTQTPRYLIKTRGQQVTLSCSPISGHRSVSWYQQTPGQGLQFLFEYFSETQRNKGNFPGRFSGRQFSNSRSEMNVSTLELGDSALYLCASSRTIAGEGETQYFGPGTRLLVL.

This chain links TRBV5-1 with TRBJ2-2, with D hard to call. CDR1 and CDR2 (germline): SGHRS, YFSETQ. With 4 bases removed from V and 4 bases from J, the gap between germline ends came to 14 bases. The CDR3 runs to 15 residues. Written as DNA, the CDR3 is TGCGCCAGCAGCATCCAGGCCACGGTCACCGGGGAGCTGTTTTTT. Translating it yields CASSIQATVTGELFF.

As concerns this clone: The junction and the germline gene differ at one end; a read error may be behind it. The CDR3 DNA follows: TGTGCTAGCAGCTTGGGGACAGGGGATACGCAGTATTTT. Encoded protein: CASSLGTGDTQYF. The chain employs TRBV7-7 and TRBJ2-3; 9 nucleotides align to TRBD1. The CDR3 sequence is 13 residues long. Germline CDR1 reads SSHAT; CDR2 reads FNYEAQ (reference sequence).

The chain is built from TRBV12-3 or TRBV12-4 and TRBJ1-6, with D maybe TRBD1 (5 bases). Trimming left V 4 bases short and J 9 bases short, with 7 bases between. This CDR3 spans 12 amino acids. CDR3 bases: TGTGCCAGCAGTTCCGACAGTTCACCCCTCCACTTT. This codes for CASSSDSSPLHF.

The CDR3 coding sequence is TGTGCCAGCAGCGTAGACGGGAGCTCTCGGGGGTACGAGCAGTACTTC. Protein product: CASSVDGSSRGYEQYF. The chain carries TRBV9 and TRBJ2-7; the D gene is possibly TRBD2 (6 bases). CDR3 length: 16 residues. Trimming stripped 0 bases from V and 4 bases from J, with 17 bases between. Germline V gene sequence: CDR1 SGDLS, CDR2 YYNGEE.

This sequence joins TRBV27 and TRBJ1-1; 7 bases fit TRBD1. J lost 0 bases, V lost 6 bases, and 10 bases had no gene match. The CDR3 has 16 residues. CDR1 and CDR2 (germline): MNHEY, SMNVEV (reference sequence). The CDR3 is CASSRVKGALNTEAFF. The CDR3 nucleotides are TGTGCCAGCAGCCGAGTAAAGGGGGCGCTGAACACTGAAGCTTTCTTT.

The gene calls are TRBV30 and TRBJ1-2; D is unclear. Germline lookup yields CDR1 GTSNPN and CDR2 SVGIG (reference sequence). The CDR3 covers 13 residues. V was shortened by 0 bases and J by 8 bases, with 13 bases between the two germline ends. For the CDR3, the DNA is TGTGCCTGGAGTGTAGTCTCCTCGGGGGGCTACACCTTC. Translation gives CAWSVVSSGGYTF.

The chain employs TRBV6-6 and TRBJ2-5; TRBD1 matches at 7 bases. This CDR3 is built from 14 residues. V dropped 8 bases and J dropped 7; count of bases not matched to a gene: 13. Germline V lookup: CDR1 MNHNY, CDR2 SVGAGI (reference sequence). In nucleotides, the CDR3 is TGTGCCAGCGCCGTTAAGACAGGGTCTGTGACCCAGTACTTC. Translating it yields CASAVKTGSVTQYF.